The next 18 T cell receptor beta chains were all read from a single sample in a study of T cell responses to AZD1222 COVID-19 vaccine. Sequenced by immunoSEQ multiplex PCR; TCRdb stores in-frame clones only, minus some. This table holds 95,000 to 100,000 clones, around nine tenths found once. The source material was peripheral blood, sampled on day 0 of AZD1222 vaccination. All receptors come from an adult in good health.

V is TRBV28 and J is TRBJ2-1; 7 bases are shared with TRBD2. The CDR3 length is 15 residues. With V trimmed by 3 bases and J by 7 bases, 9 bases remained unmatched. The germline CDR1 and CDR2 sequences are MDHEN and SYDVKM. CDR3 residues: CASSLGGVRENEQFF. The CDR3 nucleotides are TGTGCCAGCAGTTTGGGAGGGGTCAGAGAAAATGAGCAGTTCTTC.

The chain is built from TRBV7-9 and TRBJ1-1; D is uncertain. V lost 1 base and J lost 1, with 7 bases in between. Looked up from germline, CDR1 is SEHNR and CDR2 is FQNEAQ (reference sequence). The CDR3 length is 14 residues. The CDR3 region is CASSLGEGNTEAFF. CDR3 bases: TGTGCCAGCAGCTTAGGTGAGGGGAACACTGAAGCTTTCTTT.

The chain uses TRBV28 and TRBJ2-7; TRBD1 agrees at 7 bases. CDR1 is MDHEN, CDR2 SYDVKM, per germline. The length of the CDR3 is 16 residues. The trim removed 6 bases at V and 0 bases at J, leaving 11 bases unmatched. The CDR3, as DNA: TGTGCCAGCAGCCCTCTCCCTACAGGGGACTCCTACGAGCAGTACTTC. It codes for CASSPLPTGDSYEQYF.

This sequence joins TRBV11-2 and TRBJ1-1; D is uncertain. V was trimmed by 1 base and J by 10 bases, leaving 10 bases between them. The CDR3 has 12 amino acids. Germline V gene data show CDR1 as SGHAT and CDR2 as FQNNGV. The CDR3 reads CASSLAGDLAFF. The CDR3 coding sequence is TGTGCCAGCAGCTTAGCTGGCGACTTAGCTTTCTTT.

The CDR3 is CASSEGGHSISNYGYTF. The CDR3 DNA is TGTGCCAGCAGTGAAGGTGGCCACTCGATTTCTAACTATGGCTACACCTTC. The rearrangement uses TRBV2 and TRBJ1-2; D gene unclear. CDR3 length: 17 amino acids. Germline V gives CDR1 SNHLY, CDR2 FYNNEI. With 1 base removed from V and 0 bases from J, the gap between germline ends came to 15 bases.

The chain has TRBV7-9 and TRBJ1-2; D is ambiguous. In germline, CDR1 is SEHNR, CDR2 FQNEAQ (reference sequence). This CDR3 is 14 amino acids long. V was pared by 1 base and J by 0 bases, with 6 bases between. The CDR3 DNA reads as TGTGCCAGCAGCTTAGTCGGCCCTAACTATGGCTACACCTTC. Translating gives CASSLVGPNYGYTF.

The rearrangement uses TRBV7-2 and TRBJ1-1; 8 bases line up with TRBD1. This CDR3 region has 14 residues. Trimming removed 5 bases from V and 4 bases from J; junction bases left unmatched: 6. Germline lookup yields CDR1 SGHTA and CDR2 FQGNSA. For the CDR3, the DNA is TGTGCCAGCAGCATGGACAGGGTGAGCACTGAAGCTTTCTTT. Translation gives CASSMDRVSTEAFF. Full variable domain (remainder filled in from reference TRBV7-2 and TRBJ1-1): GAGVSQSPSNKVTEKGKDVELRCDPISGHTALYWYRQSLGQGLEFLIYFQGNSAPDKSGLPSDRFSAERTGGSVSTLTIQRTQQEDSAVYLCASSMDRVSTEAFFGQGTRLTVV.

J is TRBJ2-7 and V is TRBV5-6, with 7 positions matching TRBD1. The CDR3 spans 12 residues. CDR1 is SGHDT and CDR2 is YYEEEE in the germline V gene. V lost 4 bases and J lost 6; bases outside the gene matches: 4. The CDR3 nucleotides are TGTGCCAGCAGCAACCGGGACAGCGAGCAGTACTTC. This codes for CASSNRDSEQYF.

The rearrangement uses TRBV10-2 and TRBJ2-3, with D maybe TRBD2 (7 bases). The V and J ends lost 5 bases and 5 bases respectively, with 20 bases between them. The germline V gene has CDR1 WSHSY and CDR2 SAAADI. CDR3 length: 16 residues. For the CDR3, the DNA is TGCGCCAGCAGTAGCCTATGGGGGGGGGCGATAGATACGCAGTATTTT. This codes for CASSSLWGGAIDTQYF.

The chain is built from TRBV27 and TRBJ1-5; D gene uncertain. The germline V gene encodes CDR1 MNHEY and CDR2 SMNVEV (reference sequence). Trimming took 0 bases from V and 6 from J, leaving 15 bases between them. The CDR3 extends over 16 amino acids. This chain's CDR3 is CASSLSMSGLGQPQHF. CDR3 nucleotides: TGTGCCAGCAGTTTATCGATGAGTGGGCTTGGTCAGCCCCAGCATTTT.

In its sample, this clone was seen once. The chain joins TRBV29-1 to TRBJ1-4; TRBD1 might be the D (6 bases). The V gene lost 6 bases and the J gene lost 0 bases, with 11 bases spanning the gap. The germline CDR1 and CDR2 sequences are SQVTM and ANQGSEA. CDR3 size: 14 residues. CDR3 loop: CSVQGHATNEKLFF. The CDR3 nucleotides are TGCAGCGTCCAGGGACATGCAACTAATGAAAAACTGTTTTTT.

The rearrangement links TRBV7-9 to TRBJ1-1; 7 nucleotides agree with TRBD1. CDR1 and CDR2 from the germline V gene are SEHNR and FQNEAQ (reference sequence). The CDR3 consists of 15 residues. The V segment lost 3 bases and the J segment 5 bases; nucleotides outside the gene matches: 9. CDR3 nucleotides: TGTGCCAGCAGCTTCCAGGACAGGCCCGGGACTGAAGCTTTCTTT. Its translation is CASSFQDRPGTEAFF.

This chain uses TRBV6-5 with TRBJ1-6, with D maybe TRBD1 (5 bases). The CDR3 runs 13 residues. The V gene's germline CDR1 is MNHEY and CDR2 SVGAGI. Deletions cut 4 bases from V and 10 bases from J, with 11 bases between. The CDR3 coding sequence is TGTGCCAGCAGTTCCGGGGGTAGCTCACCCCTCCACTTT. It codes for CASSSGGSSPLHF.

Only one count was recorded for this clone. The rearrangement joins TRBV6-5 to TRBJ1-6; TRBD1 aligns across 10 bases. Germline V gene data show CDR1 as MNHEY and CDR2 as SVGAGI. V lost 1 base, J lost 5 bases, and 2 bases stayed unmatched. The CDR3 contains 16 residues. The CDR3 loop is CASSYYGTGDNSPLHF. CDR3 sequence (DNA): TGTGCCAGCAGTTACTATGGGACAGGGGATAATTCACCCCTCCACTTT.

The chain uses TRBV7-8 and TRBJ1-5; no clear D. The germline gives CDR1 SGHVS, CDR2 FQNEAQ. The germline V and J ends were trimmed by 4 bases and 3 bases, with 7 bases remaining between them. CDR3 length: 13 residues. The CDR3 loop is CASSSGYNQPQHF. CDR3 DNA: TGTGCCAGCAGCTCCGGGTACAATCAGCCCCAGCATTTT.

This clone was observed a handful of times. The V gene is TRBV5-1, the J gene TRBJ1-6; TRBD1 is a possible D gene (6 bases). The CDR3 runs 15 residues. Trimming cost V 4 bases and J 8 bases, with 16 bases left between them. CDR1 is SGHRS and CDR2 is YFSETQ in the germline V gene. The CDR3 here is CASSIQGVGDSPLHF. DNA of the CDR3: TGCGCCAGCAGCATACAGGGTGTTGGTGATTCACCCCTCCACTTT.

CDR3 DNA: TGCGCCAGCAGCCAACGGGAGGACAGGGGTGACGGAAACACCATATATTTT. Protein: CASSQREDRGDGNTIYF. V and J are TRBV4-1 and TRBJ1-3; 9 nucleotides agree with TRBD1. V dropped 2 bases and J dropped 4; count of bases not matched to a gene: 9. Germline V gene sequence: CDR1 MGHRA, CDR2 YSYEKL. This CDR3 comprises 17 residues.

CDR3 DNA: TGTGCCAGCAGCTTAGGTCTGGCGGAGCATGGGCCCCAGCATTTT. Amino acids: CASSLGLAEHGPQHF. The chain couples TRBV7-2 to TRBJ1-5; D unresolved. The CDR3 covers 15 residues. V dropped 1 base and J dropped 9 bases, with 16 bases sitting between them. Germline CDR1 reads SGHTA; CDR2 reads FQGNSA.